This T cell receptor beta chain was identified during a study of control samples from healthy donors and cancer patients. Sequencing was performed with immunoSEQ multiplex PCR; in TCRdb, only in-frame clones are kept and a portion is missing. The repertoire has 150,000 to 180,000 clones, 94% of them found once; the top ten carry about 5.2%. Trimming at V came to 2 bases and at J to 5 bases, leaving 9 bases not matched to a gene. This CDR3 spans 15 amino acids. CDR1 is SEHNR, CDR2 FQNEAQ, per germline (reference sequence). This rearrangement joins TRBV7-9 to TRBJ2-7; 7 bases match TRBD1. Sequenced sample: blood. The receptor was isolated from a man aged 35-49 years in good health. CDR3 residues: CASSLTGQKLDEQYF. The DNA of the CDR3 is TGTGCCAGCAGCTTAACGGGACAGAAGCTTGACGAGCAGTACTTC.